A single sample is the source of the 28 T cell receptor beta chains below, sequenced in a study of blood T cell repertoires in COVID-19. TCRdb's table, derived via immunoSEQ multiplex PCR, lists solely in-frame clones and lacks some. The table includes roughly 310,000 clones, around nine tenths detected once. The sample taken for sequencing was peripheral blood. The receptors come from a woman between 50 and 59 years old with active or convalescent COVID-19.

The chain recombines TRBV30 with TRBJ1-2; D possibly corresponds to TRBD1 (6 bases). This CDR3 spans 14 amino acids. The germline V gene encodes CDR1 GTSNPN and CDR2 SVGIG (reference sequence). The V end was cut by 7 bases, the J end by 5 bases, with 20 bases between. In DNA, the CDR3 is TGTGCCTATTCCTCAGGGGCGCGTCGGTATGGCTACACCTTC. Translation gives CAYSSGARRYGYTF. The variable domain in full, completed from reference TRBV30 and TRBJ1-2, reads SQTIHQWPATLVQPVGSPLSLECTVEGTSNPNLYWYRQAAGRGLQLLFYSVGIGQISSEVPQNLSASRPQDRQFILSSKKLLLSDSGFYLCAYSSGARRYGYTFGSGTRLTVV.

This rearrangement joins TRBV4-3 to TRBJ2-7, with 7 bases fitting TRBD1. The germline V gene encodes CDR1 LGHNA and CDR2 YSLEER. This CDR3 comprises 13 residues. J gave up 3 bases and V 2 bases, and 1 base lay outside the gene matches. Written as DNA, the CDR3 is TGCGCCAGCAGCCAACGGACAGGCTACGAGCAGTACTTC. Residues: CASSQRTGYEQYF.

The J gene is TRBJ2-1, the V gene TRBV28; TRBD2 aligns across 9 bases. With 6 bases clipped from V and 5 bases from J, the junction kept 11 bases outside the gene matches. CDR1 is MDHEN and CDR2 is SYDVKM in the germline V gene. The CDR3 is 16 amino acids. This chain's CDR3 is CASSRGDSGSDNEQFF. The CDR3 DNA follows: TGTGCCAGCAGCCGTGGGGATAGCGGGAGTGACAATGAGCAGTTCTTC.

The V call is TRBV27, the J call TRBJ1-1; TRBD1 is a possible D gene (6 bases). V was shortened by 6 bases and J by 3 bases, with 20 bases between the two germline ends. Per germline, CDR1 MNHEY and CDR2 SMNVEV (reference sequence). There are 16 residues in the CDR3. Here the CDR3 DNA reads TGTGCCAGCAGGAGTCGCACAGGGATCGGGGACACTGAAGCTTTCTTT. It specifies CASRSRTGIGDTEAFF.

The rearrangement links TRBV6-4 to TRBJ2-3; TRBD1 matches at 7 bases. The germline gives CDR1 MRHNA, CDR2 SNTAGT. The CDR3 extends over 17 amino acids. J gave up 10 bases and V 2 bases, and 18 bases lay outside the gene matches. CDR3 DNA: TGTGCCAGCAGTGACCCACGAGGGGGCGCTGAGTATTTCGCGCAGTATTTT. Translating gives CASSDPRGGAEYFAQYF.

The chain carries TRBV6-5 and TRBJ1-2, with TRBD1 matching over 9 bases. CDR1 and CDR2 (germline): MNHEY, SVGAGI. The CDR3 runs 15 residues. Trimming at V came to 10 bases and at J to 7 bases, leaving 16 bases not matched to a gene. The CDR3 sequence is CAINSGTGKLGGYTF. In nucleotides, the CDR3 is TGTGCCATCAACTCCGGGACAGGGAAGTTGGGTGGCTACACCTTC.

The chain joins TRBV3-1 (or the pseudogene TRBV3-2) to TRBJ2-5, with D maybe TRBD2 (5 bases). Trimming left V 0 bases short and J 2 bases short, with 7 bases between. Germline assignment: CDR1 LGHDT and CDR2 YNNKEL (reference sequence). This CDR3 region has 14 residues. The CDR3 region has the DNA TGTGCCAGCAGCCAAGATTCGGGACAAGAGACCCAGTACTTC. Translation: CASSQDSGQETQYF.

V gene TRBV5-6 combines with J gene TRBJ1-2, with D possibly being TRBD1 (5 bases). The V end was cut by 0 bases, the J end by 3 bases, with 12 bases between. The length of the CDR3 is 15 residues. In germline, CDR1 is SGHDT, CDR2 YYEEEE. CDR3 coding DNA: TGTGCCAGCAGCTTGGCTTCAGGGATTTACTATGGCTACACCTTC. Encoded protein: CASSLASGIYYGYTF.

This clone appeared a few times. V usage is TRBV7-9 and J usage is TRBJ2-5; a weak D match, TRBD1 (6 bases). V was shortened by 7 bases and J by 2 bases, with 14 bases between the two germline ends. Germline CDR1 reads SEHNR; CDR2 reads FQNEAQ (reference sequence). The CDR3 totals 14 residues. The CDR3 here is CASKRTAPQETQYF. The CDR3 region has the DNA TGTGCCAGCAAACGGACAGCCCCACAAGAGACCCAGTACTTC.

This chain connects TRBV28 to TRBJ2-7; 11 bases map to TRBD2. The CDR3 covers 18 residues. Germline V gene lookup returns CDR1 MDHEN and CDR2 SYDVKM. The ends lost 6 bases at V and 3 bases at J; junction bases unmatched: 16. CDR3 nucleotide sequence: TGTGCCAGCAGCCTTCTCGGAATTAGCGGGGGGGCCGGCTACGAGCAGTACTTC. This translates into CASSLLGISGGAGYEQYF.

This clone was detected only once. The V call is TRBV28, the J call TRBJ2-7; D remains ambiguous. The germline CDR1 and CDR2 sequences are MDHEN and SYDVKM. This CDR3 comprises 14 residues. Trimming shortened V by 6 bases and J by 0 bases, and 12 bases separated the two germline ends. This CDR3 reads CASSVGRLSYEQYF. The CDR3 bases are TGTGCCAGCAGCGTCGGCAGACTCTCCTACGAGCAGTACTTC.

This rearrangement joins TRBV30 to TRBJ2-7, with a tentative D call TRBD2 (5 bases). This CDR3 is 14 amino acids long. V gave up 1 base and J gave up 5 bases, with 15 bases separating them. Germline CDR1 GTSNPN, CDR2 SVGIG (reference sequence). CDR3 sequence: CAWSGDSAQHEQYF. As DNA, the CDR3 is TGTGCCTGGAGTGGTGATAGCGCGCAACACGAGCAGTACTTC.

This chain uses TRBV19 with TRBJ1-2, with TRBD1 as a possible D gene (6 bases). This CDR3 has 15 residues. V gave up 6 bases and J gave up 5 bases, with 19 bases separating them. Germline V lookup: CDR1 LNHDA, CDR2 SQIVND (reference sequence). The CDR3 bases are TGTGCCAGTAGCCCAGGGGAAGGGCTCGGGTATGGCTACACCTTC. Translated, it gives CASSPGEGLGYGYTF.

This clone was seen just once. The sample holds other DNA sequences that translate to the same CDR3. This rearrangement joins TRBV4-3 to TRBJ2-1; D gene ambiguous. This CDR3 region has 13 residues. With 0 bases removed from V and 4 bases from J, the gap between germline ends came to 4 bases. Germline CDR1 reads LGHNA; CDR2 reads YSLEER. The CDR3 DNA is TGCGCCAGCAGCCAAGATTATTACAATGAGCAGTTCTTC. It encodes CASSQDYYNEQFF.

The CDR3 spells CASSTAGRSTDTQYF. The CDR3, as DNA: TGTGCCAGCAGCACAGCGGGACGGAGCACAGATACGCAGTATTTT. The J gene is TRBJ2-3, the V gene TRBV7-6, with TRBD2 matching over 7 bases. The CDR3 runs to 15 residues. CDR1 and CDR2 (germline): SGHVS, FNYEAQ. Trimming took 5 bases from V and 0 from J; bases not matched to a gene: 5.

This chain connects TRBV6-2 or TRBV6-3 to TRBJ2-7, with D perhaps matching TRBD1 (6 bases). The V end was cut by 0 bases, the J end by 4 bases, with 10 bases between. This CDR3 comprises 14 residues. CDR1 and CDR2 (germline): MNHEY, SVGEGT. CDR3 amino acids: CASSYSRQGYEQYF. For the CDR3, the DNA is TGTGCCAGCAGTTACTCGCGGCAGGGGTACGAGCAGTACTTC.

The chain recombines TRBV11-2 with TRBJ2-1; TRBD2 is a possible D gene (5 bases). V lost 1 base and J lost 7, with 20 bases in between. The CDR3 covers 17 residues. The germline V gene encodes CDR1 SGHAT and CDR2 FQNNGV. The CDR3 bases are TGTGCCAGCAGCTTAGGGGCTAGCCCCCTCCCGGGGAATGAGCAGTTCTTC. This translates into CASSLGASPLPGNEQFF. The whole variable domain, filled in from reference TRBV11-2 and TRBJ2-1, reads EAGVAQSPRYKIIEKRQSVAFWCNPISGHATLYWYQQILGQGPKLLIQFQNNGVVDDSQLPKDRFSAERLKGVDSTLKIQPAKLEDSAVYLCASSLGASPLPGNEQFFGPGTRLTVL.

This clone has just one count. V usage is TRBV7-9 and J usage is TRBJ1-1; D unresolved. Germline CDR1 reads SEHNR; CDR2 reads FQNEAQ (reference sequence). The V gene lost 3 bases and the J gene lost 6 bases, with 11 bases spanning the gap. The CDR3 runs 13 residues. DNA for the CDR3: TGTGCCAGCAGCTTCTATGCGGGCGCTGAAGCTTTCTTT. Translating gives CASSFYAGAEAFF.

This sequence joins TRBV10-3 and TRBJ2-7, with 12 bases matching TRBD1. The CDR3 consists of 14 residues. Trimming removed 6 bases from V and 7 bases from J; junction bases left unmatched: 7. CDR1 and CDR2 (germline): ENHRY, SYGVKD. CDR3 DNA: TGTGCCATCAGCCCGGGACAGGGGGCGAGGGAGCAGTACTTC. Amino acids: CAISPGQGAREQYF.

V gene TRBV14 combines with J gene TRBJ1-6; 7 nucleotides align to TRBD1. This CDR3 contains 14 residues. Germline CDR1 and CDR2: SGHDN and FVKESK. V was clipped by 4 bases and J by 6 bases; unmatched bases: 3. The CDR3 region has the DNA TGTGCCAGCAGCCTGACAGGGAGTAATTCACCCCTCCACTTT. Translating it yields CASSLTGSNSPLHF.

CDR3 DNA sequence: TGTGCCATCAGTGAGGGGCAGGGCCTAACCTTC. Translation: CAISEGQGLTF. The rearrangement uses TRBV10-3 and TRBJ1-2; possibly TRBD1 for D (5 bases). Trimming removed 2 bases at V and 14 bases at J, with 12 bases between. The CDR3 covers 11 residues. Germline V gene data show CDR1 as ENHRY and CDR2 as SYGVKD.

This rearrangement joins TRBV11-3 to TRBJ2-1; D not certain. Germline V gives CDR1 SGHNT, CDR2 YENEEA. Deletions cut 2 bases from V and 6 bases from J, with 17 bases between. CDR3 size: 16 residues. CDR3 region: CASSLTSASKSNEQFF. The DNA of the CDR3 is TGTGCCAGCAGCTTAACTTCGGCTAGTAAGTCCAATGAGCAGTTCTTC.

CDR3 in amino acids: CASSPTFDPFSPSGNTIYF. The CDR3, as DNA: TGTGCCAGCTCACCGACTTTCGACCCTTTTTCCCCCTCTGGAAACACCATATATTTT. The rearrangement uses TRBV18 and TRBJ1-3; D gene ambiguous. This CDR3 has 19 residues. Germline V gene sequence: CDR1 KGHSH, CDR2 LQKENI. V lost 3 bases, J lost 0 bases, and 21 bases lay in between.

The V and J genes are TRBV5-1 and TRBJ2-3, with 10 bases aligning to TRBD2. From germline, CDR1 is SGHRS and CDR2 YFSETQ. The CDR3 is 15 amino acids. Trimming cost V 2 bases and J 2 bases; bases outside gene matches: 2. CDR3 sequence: CASSLAGGHTDTQYF. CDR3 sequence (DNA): TGCGCCAGCAGCTTAGCGGGAGGGCACACAGATACGCAGTATTTT.

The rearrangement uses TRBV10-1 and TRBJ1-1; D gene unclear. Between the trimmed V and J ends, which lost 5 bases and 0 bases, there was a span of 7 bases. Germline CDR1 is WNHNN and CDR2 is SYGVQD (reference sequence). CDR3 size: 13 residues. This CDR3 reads CASSWGVNTEAFF. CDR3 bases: TGCGCCAGCAGTTGGGGAGTGAACACTGAAGCTTTCTTT.

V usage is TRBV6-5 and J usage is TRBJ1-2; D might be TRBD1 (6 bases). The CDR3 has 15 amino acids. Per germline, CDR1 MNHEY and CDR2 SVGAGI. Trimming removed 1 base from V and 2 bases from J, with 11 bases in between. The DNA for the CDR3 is TGTGCCAGCAGTTACTTACAGGGAGTGAACTATGGCTACACCTTC. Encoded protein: CASSYLQGVNYGYTF.

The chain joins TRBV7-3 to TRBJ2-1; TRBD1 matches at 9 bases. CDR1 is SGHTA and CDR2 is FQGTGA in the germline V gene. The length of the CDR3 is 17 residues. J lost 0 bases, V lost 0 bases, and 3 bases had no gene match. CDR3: CASSLTGTGSSYNEQFF. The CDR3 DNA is TGTGCCAGCAGCTTAACCGGGACAGGGAGCTCCTACAATGAGCAGTTCTTC.

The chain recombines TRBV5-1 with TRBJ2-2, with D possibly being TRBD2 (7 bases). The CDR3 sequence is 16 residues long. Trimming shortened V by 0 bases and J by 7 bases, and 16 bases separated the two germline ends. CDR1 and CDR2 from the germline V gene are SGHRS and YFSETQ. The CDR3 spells CASSLVLQGRVGELFF. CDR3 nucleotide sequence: TGCGCCAGCAGCTTGGTACTTCAGGGGAGGGTCGGGGAGCTGTTTTTT.